A selection of T cell receptor beta chains follows, all from one sample in a study of shared clonotypes between healthy human individuals. TCRdb keeps only in-frame clones here, not all; method: immunoSEQ multiplex PCR. The table records 2 million to 3 million clones, over 85% of them present only once. Sequencing was done on a sample of naive CD4+ T cells from PBMCs. Receptors originate from a man aged 18 to 30 in good health. Some clones in this sample may be carry-over from other donors' samples. The CDR3 runs from the conserved cysteine through the conserved F or W. A D gene is named only where the DNA matches it firmly. The size entry is marked missing in some rows and otherwise reads once, few, many or a size class.

>TRBV7-3|NA|TRBD2|TRBJ2-2
CASSPRTSAYSGELFF
TGTGCCAGCAGCCCCCGGACTAGCGCCTATTCCGGGGAGCTGTTTTTT
>TRBV5-1|NA|NA|TRBJ2-6
CASSLAWGPGANVLTF
TGCGCCAGCAGCTTGGCGTGGGGGCCTGGGGCCAACGTCCTGACTTTC
>TRBV2|NA|TRBD1|TRBJ2-7
CASSIGTGGGYEQYF
TGTGCCAGCAGTATCGGGACAGGGGGCGGGTACGAGCAGTACTTC
>TRBV15|NA|TRBD2|TRBJ2-3
CATDRLGGFTDTQYF
TGTGCCACCGATCGCCTCGGGGGGTTCACAGATACGCAGTATTTT
>TRBV6-6|NA|NA|TRBJ2-7
CASSGESPTALREQYF
TGTGCCAGCAGTGGGGAAAGTCCCACCGCACTGAGGGAGCAGTACTTC
>TRBV5-1|NA|NA|TRBJ2-1
CASSLASYGEQFF
TGCGCCAGCAGCTTGGCGTCTTATGGTGAGCAGTTCTTC
>TRBV28|NA|TRBD1|TRBJ2-1
CASSWTGGLDEQFF
TGTGCCAGCAGTTGGACAGGGGGCTTGGATGAGCAGTTCTTC
>TRBV7-9|NA|NA|TRBJ2-2
CASSFYDTGELFF
TGTGCCAGCAGCTTTTATGACACCGGGGAGCTGTTTTTT
>TRBV11-3|NA|TRBD1|TRBJ1-3
CASRRPQGAPGNTIYF
TGTGCCAGCCGGAGACCCCAGGGGGCTCCCGGAAACACCATATATTTT
>TRBV5-4|NA|TRBD1|TRBJ1-2
CASSGGQGGYGYTF
TGTGCCAGCAGCGGGGGACAGGGCGGCTATGGCTACACCTTC
>TRBV7-2|NA|TRBD1|TRBJ1-4
CASSFDRASTTNEKLFF
TGTGCCAGCAGCTTTGACAGGGCGAGTACAACTAATGAAAAACTGTTTTTT
>TRBV18|NA|NA|TRBJ1-1
CASSPPGRNTEAFF
TGTGCCAGCTCACCACCAGGGAGGAACACTGAAGCTTTCTTT
>TRBV19|NA|NA|TRBJ2-7
CASSTTVGWEQYF
TGTGCCAGTAGTACGACAGTTGGGTGGGAGCAGTACTTC
>TRBV6-4|NA|TRBD2|TRBJ2-2
CASSLAGAGELFF
TGTGCCAGCAGTCTAGCGGGAGCCGGGGAGCTGTTTTTT
>TRBV28|NA|NA|TRBJ2-3
CASSPLLRGGDTQYF
TGTGCCAGCAGTCCCCTCCTGAGAGGGGGGGATACGCAGTATTTT
>TRBV5-1|NA|NA|TRBJ1-3
CASSLAQPSGNTIYF
TGCGCCAGCAGCTTGGCCCAGCCTTCTGGAAACACCATATATTTT
>TRBV18|once|TRBD1|TRBJ1-2
CASSPPGQGYYGYTF
TGTGCCAGCTCACCACCGGGACAGGGTTACTATGGCTACACCTTC
>TRBV28|once|NA|TRBJ2-7
CASSTAYEQYF
TGTGCCAGCAGTACCGCCTACGAGCAGTACTTC
>TRBV21-1|NA|NA|TRBJ1-4
CASSKAVGQAKLFF
TGTGCCAGCAGCAAAGCCGTGGGACAAGCTAAACTGTTTTTT
>TRBV6-5|NA|NA|TRBJ1-1
CASRGAGSAFF
TGTGCCAGCAGGGGGGCCGGGTCGGCTTTCTTT
>TRBV18|NA|TRBD1|TRBJ1-6
CASSPGQTYNSPLHF
TGTGCCAGCTCCCCGGGACAGACCTATAATTCACCCCTCCACTTT
>TRBV11-2|NA|NA|TRBJ1-1
CASSLVSRITEAFF
TGTGCCAGCAGCTTAGTTAGTCGGATCACTGAAGCTTTCTTT
>TRBV6-6|NA|TRBD2|TRBJ2-1
CASSYSVAGGNEQFF
TGTGCCAGCAGTTACTCGGTAGCGGGGGGCAATGAGCAGTTCTTC
>TRBV9|NA|NA|TRBJ1-4
CASSVAPTYEGEKLFF
TGTGCCAGCAGCGTAGCTCCAACGTATGAGGGGGAAAAACTGTTTTTT
>TRBV19|NA|TRBD2|TRBJ2-7
CASSRLAGGPVAYEQYF
TGTGCCAGTAGTCGACTAGCGGGAGGGCCTGTGGCCTACGAGCAGTACTTC
>TRBV18|NA|TRBD1|TRBJ2-5
CASSPLPRTGGGETQYF
TGTGCCAGCTCACCCCTCCCCCGGACAGGGGGCGGAGAGACCCAGTACTTC
>TRBV5-1|NA|TRBD1|TRBJ2-2
CASSSTGGADTGELFF
TGCGCCAGCAGCTCTACAGGGGGCGCGGACACCGGGGAGCTGTTTTTT
>TRBV11-3|NA|NA|TRBJ2-3
CASSLDRGSTDTQYF
TGTGCCAGCAGCTTAGATCGGGGGAGCACAGATACGCAGTATTTT
>TRBV5-1|NA|TRBD2|TRBJ2-5
CASSLGTSGSETQYF
TGCGCCAGCAGCCTCGGGACTAGCGGATCAGAGACCCAGTACTTC
>TRBV9|NA|NA|TRBJ1-3
CASSVGSSGNTIYF
TGTGCCAGCAGCGTAGGGAGCTCTGGAAACACCATATATTTT
>TRBV28|NA|NA|TRBJ2-7
CASSLTDEQYF
TGTGCCAGCAGTTTAACAGACGAGCAGTACTTC
>TRBV18|NA|TRBD1|TRBJ1-2
CASSGGQGGYGYTF
TGTGCCAGCTCGGGCGGACAGGGGGGCTATGGCTACACCTTC
>TRBV5-5|once|TRBD2|TRBJ2-5
CASTRAGLAGGFMETQYF
TGTGCCAGCACTCGGGCGGGGCTAGCGGGAGGGTTCATGGAGACCCAGTACTTC
>TRBV5-8|NA|NA|TRBJ2-1
CASSLVLAANNDEQFF
TGTGCCAGCAGCTTGGTTCTAGCAGCAAACAACGACGAGCAGTTCTTC
>TRBV14|NA|TRBD1|TRBJ2-7
CASSQLGQPSYEQYF
TGTGCCAGCAGCCAATTGGGACAGCCCTCCTACGAGCAGTACTTC
>TRBV2|NA|NA|TRBJ1-3
CASSGVYSGNTIYF
TGTGCCAGCAGTGGGGTCTACTCTGGAAACACCATATATTTT
>TRBV9|NA|TRBD1|TRBJ2-5
CASSPRDRGREETQYF
TGTGCCAGCAGCCCTCGGGACAGGGGGAGGGAAGAGACCCAGTACTTC
>TRBV5-4|NA|NA|TRBJ2-1
CASSSTQTAHEQFF
TGTGCCAGCAGCTCGACCCAGACGGCACATGAGCAGTTCTTC
>TRBV14|NA|NA|TRBJ2-1
CASSQELGARDEQFF
TGTGCCAGCAGCCAAGAGTTGGGGGCTAGGGATGAGCAGTTCTTC
>TRBV28|NA|NA|TRBJ1-2
CASSPPADPNYGYTF
TGTGCCAGCAGTCCACCCGCGGACCCTAACTATGGCTACACCTTC
>TRBV5-8|NA|TRBD1|TRBJ2-5
CASSLGQGATEETQYF
TGTGCCAGCAGCCTAGGACAGGGGGCTACGGAAGAGACCCAGTACTTC
>TRBV5-1|NA|NA|TRBJ1-5
CASSLHPGGDQPQHF
TGCGCCAGCAGCTTGCACCCTGGGGGGGATCAGCCCCAGCATTTT
>TRBV7-6|NA|NA|TRBJ1-1
CASSLEQDGDTEAFF
TGTGCCAGCAGCTTAGAACAGGACGGGGACACTGAAGCTTTCTTT
>TRBV10-3|NA|NA|TRBJ2-2
CAISERILPHVNTGELFF
TGTGCCATCAGTGAGAGGATCCTTCCCCACGTTAACACCGGGGAGCTGTTTTTT
>TRBV27|once|TRBD2|TRBJ2-1
CASSLRLASYNEQFF
TGTGCCAGCAGTTTACGACTAGCGAGTTACAATGAGCAGTTCTTC
>TRBV27|NA|TRBD1|TRBJ1-5
CASGDRGFQPQHF
TGTGCCAGCGGGGACAGGGGGTTCCAGCCCCAGCATTTT
>TRBV7-9|NA|NA|TRBJ2-3
CASSLAKRGREQYF
TGTGCCAGCAGCTTAGCTAAGCGCGGGCGAGAGCAGTATTTT
>TRBV5-1|NA|NA|TRBJ2-7
CASREGPEQYF
TGCGCCAGCAGGGAGGGTCCCGAGCAGTACTTC
>TRBV4-3|NA|TRBD1|TRBJ2-1
CASSLDRAGQGWNEQFF
TGCGCCAGCAGCCTTGACCGGGCCGGACAGGGGTGGAATGAGCAGTTCTTC
>TRBV28|NA|NA|TRBJ1-5
CASSISRQGGNQPQHF
TGTGCCAGCAGTATCTCCCGGCAGGGTGGTAATCAGCCCCAGCATTTT
>TRBV29-1|NA|NA|TRBJ1-5
CSVGPASNQPQHF
TGCAGCGTTGGGCCAGCCAGCAATCAGCCCCAGCATTTT
>TRBV15|NA|NA|TRBJ2-1
CATSRDRMSEQFF
TGTGCCACCAGCAGAGACCGGATGTCGGAGCAGTTCTTC
>TRBV9|NA|TRBD1|TRBJ1-1
CASSVGSRGVNTEAFF
TGTGCCAGCAGCGTAGGAAGCAGGGGGGTTAACACTGAAGCTTTCTTT
>TRBV2|NA|NA|TRBJ2-7
CAVRLDPWGQRPYEQYF
TGTGCCGTCCGGCTCGATCCGTGGGGGCAGCGGCCCTACGAGCAGTACTTC